Sequencing of this TCR beta chain was carried out in a study of blood T cell repertoires in COVID-19. Study-level background: Sites across the United States, Italy and Spain contributed samples from acute and convalescent COVID-19.

Seattle participants joined during active infection and were tracked over time. The J segment lost 1 base and the V segment lost 1 base, leaving 20 bases of the junction unmatched. The CDR3 length is 22 residues. Germline assignment: CDR1 SGDLS and CDR2 YYNGEE. Methods used by the authors: Estimated nucleated cell counts came from reference gene primer amplification. Assay used: immunoSEQ multiplex PCR; TCRdb lists only in-frame clones, some missing. For V, J and clone size, that table is used; D and trimming come from the DNA. The table has approximately 400,000 clones, around 89% seen once. This sequence joins TRBV9 and TRBJ2-6; the match to TRBD1 covers 7 bases. Sequencing was done on a sample of peripheral blood. The clonotype was recovered from a woman aged 45-59 years with COVID-19, enrolled during active disease. CDR3 residues: CASSVTPSFQTGKGSGANVLTF. The CDR3 bases are TGTGCCAGCAGCGTAACTCCGTCATTCCAGACAGGGAAGGGGTCTGGGGCCAACGTCCTGACTTTC.